These 25 T cell receptor beta chains share one sample of origin, sequenced in a study of blood T cell repertoires in COVID-19. Measured with immunoSEQ multiplex PCR; TCRdb has only the in-frame clones, and not every one. Of around 300,000 clones listed, about 82% are singletons. Specimen: peripheral blood. Every receptor here comes from a human donor in a cohort sampled during active COVID-19.

Regarding this clone: This CDR3 is also generated by other DNA sequences in the sample. The chain couples TRBV6-5 to TRBJ2-7; D is ambiguous. CDR1 MNHEY and CDR2 SVGAGI come from the germline V gene. V was trimmed by 6 bases and J by 0 bases, leaving 3 bases between them. This CDR3 comprises 11 residues. CDR3 in amino acids: CASSHSYEQYF. The CDR3 region has the DNA TGTGCCAGCAGCCACTCCTACGAGCAGTACTTC.

V gene TRBV18 combines with J gene TRBJ2-7; D unresolved. The germline CDR1 and CDR2 sequences are KGHSH and LQKENI. V was clipped by 6 bases and J by 3 bases, with 15 bases between them. This CDR3 has 14 residues. This CDR3 is CASSTGSGVYEQYF. DNA for the CDR3: TGTGCCAGCTCCACCGGGTCCGGAGTCTACGAGCAGTACTTC.

The chain carries TRBV18 and TRBJ1-5; 9 bases agree with TRBD1. The CDR3 sequence is 14 residues long. Looked up from germline, CDR1 is KGHSH and CDR2 is LQKENI. With 2 bases clipped from V and 9 bases from J, the junction kept 5 bases outside the gene matches. The CDR3 loop is CASSPLTGGGPQHF. CDR3 DNA: TGTGCCAGCTCACCATTGACAGGGGGGGGGCCCCAGCATTTT.

The V and J genes are TRBV10-3 and TRBJ2-7; 8 nucleotides line up with TRBD1. Trimming removed 2 bases from V and 2 bases from J; junction bases left unmatched: 2. In germline, CDR1 is ENHRY, CDR2 SYGVKD. This CDR3 region has 14 residues. The DNA for the CDR3 is TGTGCCATCAGTGAGGGGACAGGCGCCTACGAGCAGTACTTC. This sequence encodes CAISEGTGAYEQYF.

Here the CDR3 reads CASELMNTEAFF. CDR3 sequence (DNA): TGTGCCAGCGAACTAATGAACACTGAAGCTTTCTTT. V usage is TRBV2 and J usage is TRBJ1-1; D is undetermined. Trimming shortened V by 8 bases and J by 0 bases, and 7 bases separated the two germline ends. The germline CDR1 and CDR2 sequences are SNHLY and FYNNEI. This CDR3 has 12 residues.

The chain recombines TRBV10-2 with TRBJ1-1; D remains unclear. The CDR3 length is 12 residues. The germline V gene encodes CDR1 WSHSY and CDR2 SAAADI. Between the trimmed V and J ends, which lost 2 bases and 9 bases, there was a span of 10 bases. CDR3 DNA sequence: TGCGCCAGCAGTGAGGGTCCCGGTAAAGCTTTCTTT. It codes for CASSEGPGKAFF.

J is TRBJ2-3 and V is TRBV19; perhaps TRBD1 as D (6 bases). The CDR3 consists of 16 residues. In germline, CDR1 is LNHDA, CDR2 SQIVND (reference sequence). The ends were cut back, 2 bases at V and 0 bases at J, with 12 bases in the middle. In DNA form, the CDR3 reads TGTGCCAGTAGTATACCTCGGACAGCTAGCACAGATACGCAGTATTTT. Translation: CASSIPRTASTDTQYF.

This clone showed up just a few times. The chain combines TRBV5-4 with TRBJ1-3; the D gene is possibly TRBD1 (6 bases). From germline, CDR1 is SGHNT and CDR2 YYREEE (reference sequence). This CDR3 region has 15 residues. V lost 0 bases and J lost 0, with 7 bases in between. CDR3 sequence reads: CASSLGGLSGNTIYF. For the CDR3, the DNA is TGTGCCAGCAGCTTGGGGGGGCTCTCTGGAAACACCATATATTTT.

The chain recombines TRBV7-8 with TRBJ2-1; 7 positions agree with TRBD2. The J segment lost 3 bases and the V segment lost 2 bases, leaving 4 bases of the junction unmatched. The germline gives CDR1 SGHVS, CDR2 FQNEAQ. The CDR3 consists of 15 residues. The CDR3 bases are TGTGCCAGCAGCTTAACGGGGGGATTCTACAATGAGCAGTTCTTC. Translated: CASSLTGGFYNEQFF.

The chain recombines TRBV3-1 (or the pseudogene TRBV3-2) with TRBJ1-1, with 7 nucleotides matching TRBD1. The V segment lost 3 bases and the J segment 2 bases; nucleotides outside the gene matches: 6. Germline CDR1 reads LGHDT; CDR2 reads YNNKEL (reference sequence). This CDR3 is built from 15 residues. The CDR3 loop is CASSQTGTANTEAFF. CDR3 nucleotide sequence: TGTGCCAGCAGCCAGACGGGGACAGCTAACACTGAAGCTTTCTTT.

The chain recombines TRBV18 with TRBJ1-2; no definite D call. Germline-derived CDR1 and CDR2 are KGHSH and LQKENI. The V gene lost 6 bases and the J gene lost 2 bases, with 13 bases spanning the gap. This CDR3 comprises 14 residues. CDR3 DNA: TGTGCCAGCTCGCGGGAGGGCAGAAACTATGGCTACACCTTC. This translates into CASSREGRNYGYTF.

The chain combines TRBV6-5 with TRBJ2-3; 7 nucleotides agree with TRBD2. The V and J ends lost 8 bases and 3 bases, in that order; junction bases with no gene match: 8. CDR3 length: 14 residues. CDR1 is MNHEY and CDR2 is SVGAGI in the germline V gene. CDR3 region: CASSGLAETDTQYF. For the CDR3, the DNA is TGTGCCAGCTCGGGGCTAGCGGAGACAGATACGCAGTATTTT.

The V gene is TRBV30, the J gene TRBJ1-6, with a tentative D call TRBD1 (6 bases). The CDR3 length is 16 residues. Germline loops: CDR1 GTSNPN, CDR2 SVGIG (reference sequence). Trimming pared 0 bases from V and 3 bases from J, leaving 12 bases between. DNA for the CDR3: TGTGCCTGGAGTGTACTAGGACAGCTCTATAATTCACCCCTCCACTTT. Translating it yields CAWSVLGQLYNSPLHF.

This clone was counted between two and nine times. The chain uses TRBV12-3 or TRBV12-4 and TRBJ2-4; unclear D gene. The ends were cut back, 4 bases at V and 10 bases at J, with 8 bases in the middle. This CDR3 is 11 amino acids long. The CDR3 loop reads CASSSKLIQYF. The DNA of the CDR3 is TGTGCCAGCAGTTCTAAGCTAATTCAGTACTTC.

V usage is TRBV12-2 and J usage is TRBJ1-6. TRBV12-2 is a pseudogene locus. This CDR3 contains 17 residues. As DNA, the CDR3 is TGTGCAAGTCGCTTAGCGAGCACGGGATATTATAATTCACCCCTCCACTTT. Protein sequence: CASRLASTGYYNSPLHF.

The rearrangement links TRBV30 to TRBJ2-7; D is unclear. The CDR3 has 15 residues. The germline V and J ends were trimmed by 3 bases and 3 bases, with 18 bases remaining between them. CDR1 is GTSNPN, CDR2 SVGIG, per germline (reference sequence). The CDR3 nucleotides are TGTGCCTGGAGGCATAGGTGGGCAGAGAACTACGAGCAGTACTTC. Its translation: CAWRHRWAENYEQYF.

V is TRBV30 and J is TRBJ1-4; 7 bases match TRBD1. This CDR3 has 15 amino acids. V trimming: 5 bases; J trimming: 7 bases; junction bases outside the gene matches: 13. Germline V gives CDR1 GTSNPN, CDR2 SVGIG (reference sequence). CDR3 region: CAWASIGTAGEKLFF. The CDR3 bases are TGTGCCTGGGCATCGATCGGGACAGCGGGTGAAAAACTGTTTTTT.

This clone showed up just a few times. The chain joins TRBV7-3 to TRBJ2-2, with 7 positions matching TRBD2. This CDR3 has 15 amino acids. Germline V gene lookup returns CDR1 SGHTA and CDR2 FQGTGA. V lost 5 bases, J lost 1 base, and 4 bases stayed unmatched. DNA for the CDR3: TGTGCCAGCAGCCGCGGGGGTGTGAACACCGGGGAGCTGTTTTTT. Translated, it gives CASSRGGVNTGELFF.

CDR3 loop: CASSHFTYGQPSYEQYF. The CDR3 coding sequence is TGTGCCAGCAGCCACTTCACTTACGGACAGCCCTCCTACGAGCAGTACTTC. This sequence joins TRBV3-1 (or the pseudogene TRBV3-2) and TRBJ2-7; D perhaps matches TRBD1 (6 bases). The CDR3 is 17 residues long. Per the germline V gene, CDR1 is LGHDT and CDR2 is YNNKEL (reference sequence). V was trimmed by 3 bases and J by 0 bases, leaving 18 bases between them.

V usage is TRBV29-1 and J usage is TRBJ2-3; tentatively, D is TRBD1 (5 bases). The CDR3 is 11 amino acids. The V gene's germline CDR1 is SQVTM and CDR2 ANQGSEA. V gave up 7 bases and J gave up 6 bases, with 11 bases separating them. CDR3 sequence: CSARQFDTQYF. The CDR3, as DNA: TGCAGCGCTAGACAGTTCGATACGCAGTATTTT.

In its sample, this clone was seen a few times. The rearrangement joins TRBV6-6 to TRBJ1-3; D unclear. The CDR3 is made up of 14 amino acids. V was trimmed by 11 bases and J by 4 bases, leaving 18 bases between them. Per germline, CDR1 MNHNY and CDR2 SVGAGI (reference sequence). The CDR3 DNA follows: TGTGCCTCCTTCGGGGTCCGGGTCGGAAACACCATATATTTT. It encodes CASFGVRVGNTIYF.

This sequence joins TRBV7-9 and TRBJ1-1, with 7 bases fitting TRBD1. The CDR3 sequence is 14 residues long. Looked up from germline, CDR1 is SEHNR and CDR2 is FQNEAQ (reference sequence). The J segment lost 5 bases and the V segment lost 1 base, leaving 4 bases of the junction unmatched. The CDR3: CASSLGAGGTEAFF. The CDR3 region has the DNA TGTGCCAGCAGCTTAGGGGCAGGGGGAACTGAAGCTTTCTTT.

As regards this clone: The sample has other DNA sequences that encode this CDR3 too. This chain uses TRBV24-1 with TRBJ2-7, with 7 bases aligning to TRBD1. The CDR3 is 15 amino acids. V was pared by 4 bases and J by 1 base, with 6 bases of the junction left unmatched. CDR1 is KGHDR, CDR2 SFDVKD, per germline. The CDR3 DNA follows: TGTGCCACCAGTGACTCCGGGACAGCTTCCTACGAGCAGTACTTC. It encodes CATSDSGTASYEQYF.

This sequence joins TRBV5-6 and TRBJ2-2; 7 bases map to TRBD1. The V gene end was trimmed by 4 bases and the J gene end by 6 bases; junction bases not matched to a gene: 6. The CDR3 totals 14 residues. Germline V gives CDR1 SGHDT, CDR2 YYEEEE. CDR3 sequence reads: CASSPQGRSGELFF. Written as DNA, the CDR3 is TGTGCCAGCAGCCCACAGGGGAGATCCGGGGAGCTGTTTTTT.

V and J are TRBV3-1 (or the pseudogene TRBV3-2) and TRBJ1-1, with 11 bases that match TRBD1. Germline loops: CDR1 LGHDT, CDR2 YNNKEL (reference sequence). The V gene end was trimmed by 4 bases and the J gene end by 8 bases; junction bases not matched to a gene: 9. This CDR3 comprises 15 residues. In DNA form, the CDR3 reads TGTGCCAGCAGCCCAAAATGGACAGGGGGCGTGGAAGCTTTCTTT. Its protein product is CASSPKWTGGVEAFF.